These T cell receptor beta chains were read from a single sample in a study of T cells in Graves' hyperthyroidism and ophthalmopathy. Each CDR3 protein gets one entry after TCRdb re-called the multiplex PCR reads with MiXCR. The repertoire consists of about 560,000 distinct CDR3 sequences, with 12% to 15% occurring once and the leading ten covering approximately 15%. The specimen sequenced was blood. The receptor set was obtained from a woman aged 40 to 50 with Graves' hyperthyroidism. CDR3s include the opening cysteine and the closing phenylalanine or tryptophan. Each record gives: CDR3 DNA, CDR3 protein, D gene, clone size, J gene, V gene. D genes are given only for firm matches. For some rows the clone size is stated as once, few or many, or as a class when expanded; others skip it.

cdr3_nt: TGTGCCAGCAGTTTCAAGCGTCAGGAGACCCAGTACTTC
cdr3_aa: CASSFKRQETQYF
d_call: .
clone_size: many
j_call: TRBJ2-5
v_call: TRBV12-3/TRBV12-4

cdr3_nt: TGCGCCAGCGCTGACGGACAGGGGGCTAAGTATGAGCAGTTCTTC
cdr3_aa: CASADGQGAKYEQFF
d_call: TRBD1
clone_size: .
j_call: TRBJ2-1
v_call: TRBV10-1

cdr3_nt: TGTGCCAGCAGTGAATCGGAGGGGAATCAGCCCCAGCATTTT
cdr3_aa: CASSESEGNQPQHF
d_call: .
clone_size: many
j_call: TRBJ1-5
v_call: TRBV2

cdr3_nt: TGCGCCAGCAGCCTTGTGGGACTAGCGGGAGGTCGCAGCACGGCAGATACGCAGTATTTT
cdr3_aa: CASSLVGLAGGRSTADTQYF
d_call: TRBD2
clone_size: .
j_call: TRBJ2-3
v_call: TRBV5-1

cdr3_nt: TGTGCCAGCAGCTGGGAGGGAAACGAGCAGTACTTC
cdr3_aa: CASSWEGNEQYF
d_call: TRBD2
clone_size: many
j_call: TRBJ2-7
v_call: TRBV7-9

cdr3_nt: TGCAGTGCTGGAGCACAGGGGAATCAGCCCCAGCATTTT
cdr3_aa: CSAGAQGNQPQHF
d_call: TRBD1
clone_size: .
j_call: TRBJ1-5
v_call: TRBV20-1

cdr3_nt: TGCAGTGCTATAGGACAGTTATCCAATCAGCCCCAGCATTTT
cdr3_aa: CSAIGQLSNQPQHF
d_call: .
clone_size: .
j_call: TRBJ1-5
v_call: TRBV20-1

cdr3_nt: TGTGCCAGCAGTTTAGCAGGGGGCGGCACTGAAGCTTTCTTT
cdr3_aa: CASSLAGGGTEAFF
d_call: TRBD1
clone_size: many
j_call: TRBJ1-1
v_call: TRBV5-1

cdr3_nt: TGTGCCAGCAGCTACACGGGACTAAAAGGAGATACGCAGTATTTT
cdr3_aa: CASSYTGLKGDTQYF
d_call: TRBD2
clone_size: .
j_call: TRBJ2-3
v_call: TRBV12-3/TRBV12-4

cdr3_nt: TGCGCCAGCAGCTTGACAGGGACGGAGCAGTACTTC
cdr3_aa: CASSLTGTEQYF
d_call: TRBD1
clone_size: many
j_call: TRBJ2-7
v_call: TRBV27

cdr3_nt: TGTGCCAGCAGCCAAGATTTTGGGACAGGCACAGATACGCAGTATTTT
cdr3_aa: CASSQDFGTGTDTQYF
d_call: TRBD1
clone_size: .
j_call: TRBJ2-3
v_call: TRBV4-2

cdr3_nt: TGCAGTGCTAGAGGTAAGTACCTGACAGCGGGACCCGGGGAGCTGTTTTTT
cdr3_aa: CSARGKYLTAGPGELFF
d_call: TRBD2
clone_size: .
j_call: TRBJ2-2
v_call: TRBV20-1

cdr3_nt: TGTGCCAGCAGCTTAGTAAAGGGGGGTACACGCACAGATACGCAGTATTTT
cdr3_aa: CASSLVKGGTRTDTQYF
d_call: .
clone_size: many
j_call: TRBJ2-3
v_call: TRBV7-2

cdr3_nt: TGTGCCAGCAGCAACACCGACATCGGGGAGCTGTTTTTT
cdr3_aa: CASSNTDIGELFF
d_call: .
clone_size: many
j_call: TRBJ2-2
v_call: TRBV2

cdr3_nt: TGCGCCAGCAGCGGACAGAGCTCCTACGAGCAGTACTTC
cdr3_aa: CASSGQSSYEQYF
d_call: .
clone_size: .
j_call: TRBJ2-7
v_call: TRBV5-1

cdr3_nt: TGTGCCAGCAATGGACAGGGAAGAGAGACCCAGTACTTC
cdr3_aa: CASNGQGRETQYF
d_call: TRBD1
clone_size: .
j_call: TRBJ2-5
v_call: TRBV6-1

cdr3_nt: TGTGCCAGCAGTTATTTACAGGGGGGCGCCGGGGAGCTGTTTTTT
cdr3_aa: CASSYLQGGAGELFF
d_call: TRBD1
clone_size: .
j_call: TRBJ2-2
v_call: TRBV12-3/TRBV12-4

cdr3_nt: TGTGCCAGCAGCGTAGGGCTAGCGGGAGTTGTATACGAGCAGTACTTC
cdr3_aa: CASSVGLAGVVYEQYF
d_call: TRBD2
clone_size: .
j_call: TRBJ2-7
v_call: TRBV9

cdr3_nt: TGTGCCAGCAGACCCACCCAGGGACCTTTTAGCAATCAGCCCCAGCATTTT
cdr3_aa: CASRPTQGPFSNQPQHF
d_call: .
clone_size: few
j_call: TRBJ1-5
v_call: TRBV6-1

cdr3_nt: TGTGCCAGCAGTACCCCTTCTTCAGACAGGGGGCCTGAAGCTTTCTTT
cdr3_aa: CASSTPSSDRGPEAFF
d_call: TRBD1
clone_size: .
j_call: TRBJ1-1
v_call: TRBV28

cdr3_nt: TGTGCCAGCAGTCTAACAGGGTCGGCTGAAGCTTTCTTT
cdr3_aa: CASSLTGSAEAFF
d_call: .
clone_size: many
j_call: TRBJ1-1
v_call: TRBV7-9

cdr3_nt: TGTGCCAGCAGTTCTTCTTTCGGAAACACCATATATTTT
cdr3_aa: CASSSSFGNTIYF
d_call: .
clone_size: few
j_call: TRBJ1-3
v_call: TRBV6-1

cdr3_nt: TGTGCCTACAGCCCAGGGTCTGATACGCAGTATTTT
cdr3_aa: CAYSPGSDTQYF
d_call: .
clone_size: many
j_call: TRBJ2-3
v_call: TRBV2

cdr3_nt: TGTGCCAGCACCCCTAGGAGCGGGAGTTCGGCAGATACGCAGTATTTT
cdr3_aa: CASTPRSGSSADTQYF
d_call: TRBD2
clone_size: few
j_call: TRBJ2-3
v_call: TRBV7-6

cdr3_nt: TGTGCCACCACGGTAGGACTAGCGGCCATGGAAGCAGAGACCCAGTACTTC
cdr3_aa: CATTVGLAAMEAETQYF
d_call: TRBD2
clone_size: .
j_call: TRBJ2-5
v_call: TRBV6-1

cdr3_nt: TGTGCCAGCAGCTTAGGGACCGGGACTAGCTCCTACAATGAGCAGTTCTTC
cdr3_aa: CASSLGTGTSSYNEQFF
d_call: TRBD2
clone_size: .
j_call: TRBJ2-1
v_call: TRBV11-2

cdr3_nt: TGTGCCAGCAGTGCCCAGAACACCGGGGAGCTGTTTTTT
cdr3_aa: CASSAQNTGELFF
d_call: .
clone_size: many
j_call: TRBJ2-2
v_call: TRBV6-1

cdr3_nt: TGTGCCAGCAGCGTAGCTTCGGGGGCGAATGAAAAACTGTTTTTT
cdr3_aa: CASSVASGANEKLFF
d_call: .
clone_size: few
j_call: TRBJ1-4
v_call: TRBV9

cdr3_nt: TGTGCCAGCAGTGAAGCCCCGATCGGACAGGGCTACACCGGGGAGCTGTTTTTT
cdr3_aa: CASSEAPIGQGYTGELFF
d_call: TRBD1
clone_size: .
j_call: TRBJ2-2
v_call: TRBV6-1

cdr3_nt: TGTGCCAGCAGTTTAAGGACAGGGGGCCAGGTTAACTATGGCTACACCTTC
cdr3_aa: CASSLRTGGQVNYGYTF
d_call: TRBD1
clone_size: many
j_call: TRBJ1-2
v_call: TRBV12-3/TRBV12-4

cdr3_nt: TGCAGTGCTAGAGATCCGCAAACAGCGAACACTGAAGCTTTCTTT
cdr3_aa: CSARDPQTANTEAFF
d_call: .
clone_size: few
j_call: TRBJ1-1
v_call: TRBV20-1

cdr3_nt: TGTGCCAGCAGCCGGCGAAGGGCGACTAACGACGAGCAGTACTTC
cdr3_aa: CASSRRRATNDEQYF
d_call: .
clone_size: .
j_call: TRBJ2-7
v_call: TRBV5-5

cdr3_nt: TGTGCCAGCAGCGAAAGACACGGGACTTCCACCAGCACAGATACGCAGTATTTT
cdr3_aa: CASSERHGTSTSTDTQYF
d_call: .
clone_size: .
j_call: TRBJ2-3
v_call: TRBV7-2

cdr3_nt: TGTGCCAGCAGCATCGGACGGAACAATGAGCAGTTCTTC
cdr3_aa: CASSIGRNNEQFF
d_call: .
clone_size: many
j_call: TRBJ2-1
v_call: TRBV19

cdr3_nt: TGTGCCAGTAGTAGATCACAGGGCTCCTACGAGCAGTACTTC
cdr3_aa: CASSRSQGSYEQYF
d_call: .
clone_size: .
j_call: TRBJ2-7
v_call: TRBV19

cdr3_nt: TGTGCCAGCAGCTTGGAGGGGGCCCCTGACACTGAAGCTTTCTTT
cdr3_aa: CASSLEGAPDTEAFF
d_call: TRBD1
clone_size: many
j_call: TRBJ1-1
v_call: TRBV5-6

cdr3_nt: TGTGCCAGCAGCTTCGCGTCGGGGCGTCCCTACGAGCAGTACTTC
cdr3_aa: CASSFASGRPYEQYF
d_call: .
clone_size: few
j_call: TRBJ2-7
v_call: TRBV7-8

cdr3_nt: TGTGCCAGCAACCCCAGGGGGGCTAGCGGGGTTGGCACCGGGGAGCTGTTTTTT
cdr3_aa: CASNPRGASGVGTGELFF
d_call: TRBD2
clone_size: few
j_call: TRBJ2-2
v_call: TRBV27

cdr3_nt: TGTGCCAGCAGTAACAGACTAGCGGGAGGTGATGCCTACGAGCAGTACTTC
cdr3_aa: CASSNRLAGGDAYEQYF
d_call: TRBD2
clone_size: .
j_call: TRBJ2-7
v_call: TRBV2

cdr3_nt: TGTGCCAGCAGTCGACGGACAGGGATAGAGACCCAGTACTTC
cdr3_aa: CASSRRTGIETQYF
d_call: TRBD1
clone_size: .
j_call: TRBJ2-5
v_call: TRBV7-2

cdr3_nt: TGTGCCAGCAGTCAACTAGGGGGCGGGAATTACAATGAGCAGTTCTTC
cdr3_aa: CASSQLGGGNYNEQFF
d_call: .
clone_size: .
j_call: TRBJ2-1
v_call: TRBV12-3/TRBV12-4

cdr3_nt: TGTGCCAGCAGTGAAGCGCAGGGAACGGATTCACCCCTCCACTTT
cdr3_aa: CASSEAQGTDSPLHF
d_call: .
clone_size: .
j_call: TRBJ1-6
v_call: TRBV2

cdr3_nt: TGTGCCAGCAGCCCAGCTAGCGGGAGGGCCTGGGAGACCCAGTACTTC
cdr3_aa: CASSPASGRAWETQYF
d_call: TRBD2
clone_size: many
j_call: TRBJ2-5
v_call: TRBV7-2

cdr3_nt: TGTGCCAGCAGCTTCGACGGTGCCTACGAGCAGTACTTC
cdr3_aa: CASSFDGAYEQYF
d_call: .
clone_size: many
j_call: TRBJ2-7
v_call: TRBV13

cdr3_nt: TGTGCCAGCAGTGGCTCGGGACAGGGGATTGATCAGCCCCAGCATTTT
cdr3_aa: CASSGSGQGIDQPQHF
d_call: TRBD1
clone_size: .
j_call: TRBJ1-5
v_call: TRBV2

cdr3_nt: TGTGCCAGCAGTGTCCGCCAACCGGGACTAGCGGAAGCGAACACCGGGGAGCTGTTTTTT
cdr3_aa: CASSVRQPGLAEANTGELFF
d_call: TRBD2
clone_size: many
j_call: TRBJ2-2
v_call: TRBV2

cdr3_nt: TGTGCCAGCAGCCCCCGCGTGGCAGGCACAGATACGCAGTATTTT
cdr3_aa: CASSPRVAGTDTQYF
d_call: .
clone_size: .
j_call: TRBJ2-3
v_call: TRBV7-2

cdr3_nt: TGTGCCAGCAGTACCCGGGGAGGGGGCCCCGGGCAAGAGACCCAGTACTTC
cdr3_aa: CASSTRGGGPGQETQYF
d_call: .
clone_size: many
j_call: TRBJ2-5
v_call: TRBV28

cdr3_nt: TGTGCCAGCAGCTTAGAGAGCGGGAGCGCTGGGTTGGGGTACGAGCAGTACTTC
cdr3_aa: CASSLESGSAGLGYEQYF
d_call: TRBD2
clone_size: once
j_call: TRBJ2-7
v_call: TRBV11-2

cdr3_nt: TGTGCCAGCAGTTTCCCCATGGTTAACGGGAGATCGGACAATGAGCAGTTCTTC
cdr3_aa: CASSFPMVNGRSDNEQFF
d_call: .
clone_size: few
j_call: TRBJ2-1
v_call: TRBV28

cdr3_nt: TGTGCCTGGAGGGCGGGAGTAGCTCTCGCCGGGGAGCTGTTTTTT
cdr3_aa: CAWRAGVALAGELFF
d_call: TRBD2
clone_size: many
j_call: TRBJ2-2
v_call: TRBV30

cdr3_nt: TGTGCCAGTAGTGGGTCCACCGGGATAACCCAAGAGACCCAGTACTTC
cdr3_aa: CASSGSTGITQETQYF
d_call: .
clone_size: many
j_call: TRBJ2-5
v_call: TRBV19